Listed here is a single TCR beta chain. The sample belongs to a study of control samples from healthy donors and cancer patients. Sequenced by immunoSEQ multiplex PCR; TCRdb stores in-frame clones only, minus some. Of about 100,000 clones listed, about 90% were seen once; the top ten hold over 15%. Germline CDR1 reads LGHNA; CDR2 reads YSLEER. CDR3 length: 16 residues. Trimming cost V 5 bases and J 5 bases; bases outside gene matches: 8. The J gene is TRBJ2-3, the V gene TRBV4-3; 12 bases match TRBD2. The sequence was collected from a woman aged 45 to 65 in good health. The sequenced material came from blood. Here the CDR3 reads CASSRLAGERGDTQYF. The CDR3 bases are TGCGCCAGCAGCAGACTAGCGGGAGAGAGGGGAGATACGCAGTATTTT.